These T cell receptor beta chains were read from a single sample in a study of blood T cell repertoires in COVID-19. Assay used: immunoSEQ multiplex PCR; TCRdb lists only in-frame clones, some missing. The sample holds 200,000 to 250,000 clones, about 87% seen once. The sequencing input was peripheral blood. The receptors derive from a woman in her seventies with active or convalescent COVID-19. Both conserved end residues are part of each CDR3. Fields, in order: V gene, D gene, J gene, clone size, CDR3 protein, CDR3 DNA. The D gene is left open where the match is weak. Size is stated for part of the rows, as once, few or many counts, or as a class when the clone is expanded.

V gene: TRBV4-3; D gene: NA; J gene: TRBJ2-7; clone size: once; CDR3 protein: CASSQAFDSYEQYF; CDR3 DNA: TGCGCCAGCAGCCAAGCCTTTGACAGCTACGAGCAGTACTTC
V gene: TRBV5-1; D gene: NA; J gene: TRBJ2-5; clone size: NA; CDR3 protein: CASSTSGLIETQYF; CDR3 DNA: TGCGCCAGCAGCACCTCAGGGTTGATAGAGACCCAGTACTTC
V gene: TRBV7-2; D gene: NA; J gene: TRBJ2-7; clone size: NA; CDR3 protein: CASSSRGEQYF; CDR3 DNA: TGTGCCAGCAGCTCACGAGGCGAGCAGTACTTC
V gene: TRBV7-2; D gene: NA; J gene: TRBJ1-2; clone size: NA; CDR3 protein: CASSASRGDYGYTF; CDR3 DNA: TGTGCCAGCAGCGCTAGCAGGGGCGACTATGGCTACACCTTC
V gene: TRBV7-2; D gene: NA; J gene: TRBJ1-3; clone size: NA; CDR3 protein: CASSLTQGSGNTIYF; CDR3 DNA: TGTGCCAGCAGCTTAACCCAGGGCTCTGGAAACACCATATATTTT
V gene: TRBV9; D gene: NA; J gene: TRBJ2-7; clone size: NA; CDR3 protein: CASSVVGGSWDEQYF; CDR3 DNA: TGTGCCAGCAGCGTAGTAGGCGGCAGTTGGGACGAGCAGTACTTC
V gene: TRBV9; D gene: TRBD2; J gene: TRBJ2-7; clone size: NA; CDR3 protein: CASSVGTSGGYEQYF; CDR3 DNA: TGTGCCAGCAGCGTAGGAACTAGCGGGGGCTACGAGCAGTACTTC
V gene: TRBV18; D gene: TRBD2; J gene: TRBJ2-6; clone size: NA; CDR3 protein: CASSPSGGNSGANVLTF; CDR3 DNA: TGTGCCAGCTCACCTAGCGGGGGAAACTCTGGGGCCAACGTCCTGACTTTC
V gene: TRBV6-6; D gene: NA; J gene: TRBJ1-1; clone size: NA; CDR3 protein: CASRTTATEAFF; CDR3 DNA: TGTGCCAGCAGGACGACAGCCACTGAAGCTTTCTTT
V gene: TRBV19; D gene: NA; J gene: TRBJ1-4; clone size: NA; CDR3 protein: CASSISGGGEKLFF; CDR3 DNA: TGTGCCAGTAGTATATCGGGAGGAGGGGAAAAACTGTTTTTT
V gene: TRBV5-1; D gene: NA; J gene: TRBJ2-7; clone size: NA; CDR3 protein: CASSSGPSSYEQYF; CDR3 DNA: TGCGCCAGCAGCTCTGGGCCGAGTTCCTACGAGCAGTACTTC
V gene: TRBV4-2; D gene: TRBD2; J gene: TRBJ2-1; clone size: NA; CDR3 protein: CASTTSASGEYNEQFF; CDR3 DNA: TGTGCCAGCACCACTTCTGCTAGCGGGGAATACAATGAGCAGTTCTTC
V gene: TRBV12-3/TRBV12-4; D gene: NA; J gene: TRBJ1-2; clone size: few; CDR3 protein: CASSSGVGYTF; CDR3 DNA: TGTGCCAGCAGCTCAGGGGTCGGCTACACCTTC
V gene: TRBV3-1/TRBV3-2; D gene: NA; J gene: TRBJ1-1; clone size: NA; CDR3 protein: CASSQGQFNTEAFF; CDR3 DNA: TGTGCCAGCAGCCAAGGGCAGTTTAACACTGAAGCTTTCTTT
V gene: TRBV11-2; D gene: NA; J gene: TRBJ2-2; clone size: NA; CDR3 protein: CASSLVQGGTGELFF; CDR3 DNA: TGTGCCAGCAGCTTAGTACAGGGGGGGACCGGGGAGCTGTTTTTT
V gene: TRBV10-1; D gene: TRBD2; J gene: TRBJ2-1; clone size: NA; CDR3 protein: CASSEVAGGPGEQFF; CDR3 DNA: TGCGCCAGCAGTGAGGTAGCGGGGGGGCCGGGTGAGCAGTTCTTC
V gene: TRBV2; D gene: NA; J gene: TRBJ2-4; clone size: NA; CDR3 protein: CASRGDMGLNIQYF; CDR3 DNA: TGTGCCAGCAGGGGGGACATGGGTCTAAACATTCAGTACTTC
V gene: TRBV7-2; D gene: TRBD1; J gene: TRBJ2-1; clone size: NA; CDR3 protein: CASSVQGAGNEQFF; CDR3 DNA: TGTGCCAGCAGCGTCCAGGGGGCTGGAAATGAGCAGTTCTTC
V gene: TRBV11-2; D gene: NA; J gene: TRBJ2-7; clone size: NA; CDR3 protein: CASSLVRGAPYEQYF; CDR3 DNA: TGTGCCAGCAGCTTAGTCCGGGGGGCTCCCTACGAGCAGTACTTC
V gene: TRBV6-8; D gene: TRBD2; J gene: TRBJ2-3; clone size: NA; CDR3 protein: CASETGGLAGPSTDTQYF; CDR3 DNA: TGTGCCAGCGAGACGGGCGGGCTAGCGGGCCCGAGCACAGATACGCAGTATTTT
V gene: TRBV20-1; D gene: NA; J gene: TRBJ1-5; clone size: NA; CDR3 protein: CSATDRTSNQPQHF; CDR3 DNA: TGCAGTGCTACTGACAGAACTAGCAATCAGCCCCAGCATTTT
V gene: TRBV19; D gene: TRBD1; J gene: TRBJ1-5; clone size: NA; CDR3 protein: CASSPTGDALRYSNQPQHF; CDR3 DNA: TGTGCCAGTAGTCCTACAGGGGACGCCCTAAGATATAGCAATCAGCCCCAGCATTTT
V gene: TRBV7-6; D gene: TRBD1; J gene: TRBJ1-2; clone size: few; CDR3 protein: CASSLDRDYGYTF; CDR3 DNA: TGTGCCAGCAGCTTGGACAGGGACTATGGCTACACCTTC
V gene: TRBV29-1; D gene: NA; J gene: TRBJ2-1; clone size: NA; CDR3 protein: CSVERQEVTSYNEQFF; CDR3 DNA: TGCAGCGTTGAAAGGCAGGAGGTGACCTCCTACAATGAGCAGTTCTTC
V gene: TRBV11-2; D gene: NA; J gene: TRBJ1-6; clone size: NA; CDR3 protein: CASSFRVLTSNSPLHF; CDR3 DNA: TGTGCCAGCAGCTTCCGGGTACTTACCTCTAATTCACCCCTCCACTTT
V gene: TRBV6-5; D gene: NA; J gene: TRBJ1-1; clone size: once; CDR3 protein: CASSYSGGTEAFF; CDR3 DNA: TGTGCCAGCAGTTACTCGGGGGGGACTGAAGCTTTCTTT
V gene: TRBV2; D gene: NA; J gene: TRBJ1-3; clone size: few; CDR3 protein: CASGPGNTIYF; CDR3 DNA: TGTGCCAGCGGGCCTGGAAACACCATATATTTT